What follows are 17 T cell receptor beta chains derived from one specimen sequenced in a study of blood T cell repertoires in COVID-19. Produced via immunoSEQ multiplex PCR; TCRdb's table is partial and in-frame only. This table has 55,000 to 75,000 clones, over 80% appearing once. The source material was peripheral blood. Receptors were obtained from a man between 50 and 59 years old with active COVID-19.

The rearrangement uses TRBV7-2 and TRBJ2-4; D perhaps matches TRBD1 (5 bases). The germline V gene encodes CDR1 SGHTA and CDR2 FQGNSA. The germline V and J ends were trimmed by 3 bases and 7 bases, with 13 bases remaining between them. The CDR3 is 14 residues long. The CDR3 sequence: CASSLWQGGNIQYF. The CDR3 region has the DNA TGTGCCAGCAGCTTGTGGCAGGGCGGCAACATTCAGTACTTC.

Only one count was recorded for this clone. The chain joins TRBV18 to TRBJ2-7; 7 nucleotides align to TRBD1. There are 14 residues in the CDR3. The junction had 6 bases not matched to a gene; V was cut back by 2 bases and J by 5 bases. Germline CDR1 and CDR2: KGHSH and LQKENI. The CDR3: CASSPGHRGDEQYF. The CDR3 DNA is TGTGCCAGCTCACCAGGCCACAGGGGCGACGAGCAGTACTTC.

The V gene is TRBV5-8, the J gene TRBJ1-5; D call uncertain. Germline CDR1 reads SGHTS; CDR2 reads YDEGEE. Trimming took 0 bases from V and 3 from J, leaving 7 bases between them. This CDR3 comprises 14 residues. The CDR3 here is CASSLDRFNQPQHF. CDR3 DNA: TGTGCCAGCAGCTTGGACCGGTTCAATCAGCCCCAGCATTTT.

The rearrangement links TRBV28 to TRBJ1-1, with unresolved D. V was shortened by 6 bases and J by 8 bases, with 16 bases between the two germline ends. CDR3 length equals 13 residues. Looked up from germline, CDR1 is MDHEN and CDR2 is SYDVKM. In nucleotides, the CDR3 is TGTGCCAGCAGAGCTACCTTAGCTACCGAAGCTTTCTTT. Its protein product is CASRATLATEAFF.

The J gene is TRBJ2-2, the V gene TRBV6-5; D is possibly TRBD1 (5 bases). CDR1 is MNHEY and CDR2 is SVGAGI in the germline V gene. The V end was cut by 2 bases, the J end by 7 bases, with 11 bases between. The CDR3 contains 14 residues. CDR3 region: CASSYRRGHGELFF. The CDR3 DNA reads TGTGCCAGCAGTTACCGAAGGGGCCACGGGGAGCTGTTTTTT.

This chain links TRBV14 with TRBJ2-3; D is ambiguous. The V gene's germline CDR1 is SGHDN and CDR2 FVKESK. The CDR3 is made up of 16 amino acids. V lost 2 bases, J lost 0 bases, and 12 bases lay in between. The CDR3 DNA reads as TGTGCCAGCAGCCAAATCGGAGCCTCTAGCACAGATACGCAGTATTTT. Translation: CASSQIGASSTDTQYF.

The chain links TRBV12-2 to TRBJ1-4; the D call in the table, TRBD1, was not verified against the DNA. TRBV12-2 is flagged as a pseudogene. The CDR3 sequence is 12 residues long. CDR3 loop: CAAGRGNEKLFF. CDR3 DNA sequence: TGTGCGGCGGGCAGGGGAAATGAAAAACTGTTTTTT.

The genes are TRBV9 and TRBJ1-2, with 8 bases aligning to TRBD1. The CDR3 runs to 16 residues. Trimming took 2 bases from V and 3 from J; bases not matched to a gene: 9. Germline CDR1 reads SGDLS; CDR2 reads YYNGEE. CDR3 protein: CASSVGGQAGDYGYTF. DNA for the CDR3: TGTGCCAGCAGCGTCGGGGGACAGGCCGGGGACTATGGCTACACCTTC.

This chain joins TRBV7-3 and TRBJ1-2, with D perhaps TRBD1 (5 bases). CDR3 length: 14 amino acids. Germline V lookup: CDR1 SGHTA, CDR2 FQGTGA. The V gene lost 1 base and the J gene lost 8 bases, with 14 bases spanning the gap. Here the CDR3 DNA reads TGTGCCAGCAGCTTAAGAGGAGGGGAAGGCGGCTACACCTTC. Translating gives CASSLRGGEGGYTF.

This rearrangement joins TRBV5-1 to TRBJ1-4, with 8 nucleotides matching TRBD1. CDR1 SGHRS and CDR2 YFSETQ come from the germline V gene. Trimming at V came to 5 bases and at J to 3 bases, leaving 9 bases not matched to a gene. The CDR3 runs 16 residues. The CDR3 protein is CASSLPAGGPNEKLFF. CDR3 bases: TGCGCCAGCAGTCTTCCCGCAGGGGGCCCTAATGAAAAACTGTTTTTT. Full variable domain (missing parts from reference TRBV5-1 and TRBJ1-4): KAGVTQTPRYLIKTRGQQVTLSCSPISGHRSVSWYQQTPGQGLQFLFEYFSETQRNKGNFPGRFSGRQFSNSRSEMNVSTLELGDSALYLCASSLPAGGPNEKLFFGSGTQLSVL.

The chain is built from TRBV5-1 and TRBJ2-3, with D maybe TRBD1 (6 bases). The CDR3 runs to 13 residues. The ends were cut back, 0 bases at V and 4 bases at J, with 6 bases in the middle. CDR1 and CDR2 (germline): SGHRS, YFSETQ. CDR3 coding DNA: TGCGCCAGCAGCTTGGAGGGGGCAGATACGCAGTATTTT. Translated: CASSLEGADTQYF. Using reference TRBV5-1 and TRBJ2-3 for the parts outside the CDR3, the full variable domain is KAGVTQTPRYLIKTRGQQVTLSCSPISGHRSVSWYQQTPGQGLQFLFEYFSETQRNKGNFPGRFSGRQFSNSRSEMNVSTLELGDSALYLCASSLEGADTQYFGPGTRLTVL.

The chain links TRBV2 to TRBJ1-2, with 9 bases fitting TRBD1. This CDR3 is 14 amino acids long. Trimming took 7 bases from V and 8 from J; bases not matched to a gene: 11. Germline values: CDR1 SNHLY, CDR2 FYNNEI. CDR3 nucleotides: TGTGCCAGCACCGGGACAGGGTCAGGAAGAGGCTACACCTTC. This gives the protein CASTGTGSGRGYTF.

This clone was counted between two and nine times. V usage is TRBV7-3 and J usage is TRBJ1-2, with TRBD1 identical over 10 bases. The CDR3 extends over 15 amino acids. CDR1 SGHTA and CDR2 FQGTGA come from the germline V gene. J was trimmed by 3 bases and V by 3 bases; bases with no gene match: 4. The CDR3 protein is CASSLGTGVDYGYTF. In nucleotides, the CDR3 is TGTGCCAGCAGCTTGGGGACAGGGGTGGACTATGGCTACACCTTC.

This clone appeared a single time. J is TRBJ1-6 and V is TRBV4-3; D remains ambiguous. Trimming took off 0 bases at V and 12 bases at J, with 12 bases between the two ends. The length of the CDR3 is 14 residues. In germline, CDR1 is LGHNA, CDR2 YSLEER. Here the CDR3 DNA reads TGCGCCAGCAGCCAAGAACTCCCCTCTAGACCCCTCCACTTT. Its protein is CASSQELPSRPLHF.

The chain links TRBV7-8 to TRBJ1-1; D might be TRBD1 (6 bases). The CDR3 loop spans 15 amino acids. Germline-derived CDR1 and CDR2 are SGHVS and FQNEAQ. Trimming cost V 2 bases and J 0 bases, with 10 bases left between them. The CDR3: CASSLQGPMNTEAFF. As DNA, the CDR3 is TGTGCCAGCAGCTTACAGGGGCCCATGAACACTGAAGCTTTCTTT.

The V call is TRBV6-5, the J call TRBJ1-4; no clear D gene. The V and J ends lost 6 bases and 0 bases respectively, with 8 bases between them. Germline V lookup: CDR1 MNHEY, CDR2 SVGAGI. The CDR3 is 14 amino acids. Written as DNA, the CDR3 is TGTGCCAGCAGAGCCTACGCAACTAATGAAAAACTGTTTTTT. Its translation is CASRAYATNEKLFF.

The rearrangement links TRBV13 to TRBJ2-7, with D perhaps matching TRBD2 (5 bases). CDR1 is PRHDT and CDR2 is FYEKMQ in the germline V gene (reference sequence). The CDR3 runs to 14 residues. V was cut by 4 bases and J by 3 bases, with 13 bases left in between. CDR3 bases: TGTGCCAGCAGCTCGATCGTTGAGGGCTACGAGCAGTACTTC. Protein product: CASSSIVEGYEQYF.